The 14 T cell receptor beta chains below all came from one sample that was sequenced in a study of monozygotic twins with inflammatory bowel disease. Reanalyzing the 5' RACE reads, TCRdb keeps one entry per CDR3 protein, without DNA. The sample table includes 330,000 or so distinct CDR3 sequences. The sequencing sample was made of blood. These receptors came from a human donor with ulcerative colitis or Crohn's disease, or a healthy co-twin of an affected twin (not recorded which).

This chain connects TRBV28 to TRBJ2-5; without DNA, the TCRdb call of TRBD2 cannot be checked. CDR1 and CDR2 from the germline V gene are MDHEN and SYDVKM. This CDR3 has 18 amino acids. CDR3 in amino acids: CASSPPRGLAGGGETQYF.

J is TRBJ1-2 and V is TRBV28; TCRdb outputs TRBD1, but without DNA this stays unchecked. CDR1 is MDHEN, CDR2 SYDVKM, per germline. CDR3 length: 17 residues. The CDR3 protein is CASSPPYRGRTNYGYTF.

This chain uses TRBV27 with TRBJ2-2; the D call from TCRdb, TRBD1, cannot be confirmed without DNA. The V gene's germline CDR1 is MNHEY and CDR2 SMNVEV (reference sequence). This CDR3 contains 16 residues. The CDR3 spells CASSLSRVSYLGELFF.

The chain joins TRBV28 to TRBJ1-3. Germline CDR1 is MDHEN and CDR2 is SYDVKM. This CDR3 is built from 14 residues. CDR3 residues: CASSNTGSGNTIYF.

The chain employs TRBV29-1 and TRBJ1-5. In germline, CDR1 is SQVTM, CDR2 ANQGSEA. The CDR3 is 15 amino acids. The CDR3 loop is CSVVVSGQVNQPQHF.

The chain employs TRBV4-2 and TRBJ2-2. The CDR3 extends over 14 amino acids. CDR1 LGHNA and CDR2 YNFKEQ come from the germline V gene. The CDR3 reads CASSPDANTGELFF.

V and J are TRBV5-6 and TRBJ2-2; TCRdb's D gene call, TRBD1, goes unchecked for lack of DNA. The germline V gene encodes CDR1 SGHDT and CDR2 YYEEEE. There are 15 residues in the CDR3. CDR3 sequence reads: CASGHLDSNTGELFF.

This chain uses TRBV29-1 with TRBJ2-2. From germline, CDR1 is SQVTM and CDR2 ANQGSEA. The CDR3 contains 16 residues. The CDR3 loop is CSAEIPQKTNTGELFF.

The chain employs TRBV3-1 and TRBJ1-1; TCRdb returns TRBD1, unconfirmable since there is no DNA. Germline V gives CDR1 LGHDT, CDR2 YNNKEL (reference sequence). The CDR3 is 14 amino acids. This chain's CDR3 is CASCFSTGGPEAFF.

This sequence joins TRBV10-2 and TRBJ2-2; TCRdb designates TRBD1, a call that cannot be tested without DNA. From germline, CDR1 is WSHSY and CDR2 SAAADI. The length of the CDR3 is 14 residues. The CDR3 sequence: CASSEGGGLRELFF.

The chain has TRBV9 and TRBJ2-1; TCRdb designates TRBD1, a call that cannot be tested without DNA. This CDR3 comprises 15 residues. Germline-derived CDR1 and CDR2 are SGDLS and YYNGEE. CDR3: CASSVARGFYNEQFF. Using reference TRBV9 and TRBJ2-1 for the parts outside the CDR3, the full variable domain is DSGVTQTPKHLITATGQRVTLRCSPRSGDLSVYWYQQSLDQGLQFLIQYYNGEERAKGNILERFSAQQFPDLHSELNLSSLELGDSALYFCASSVARGFYNEQFFGPGTRLTVL.

The genes are TRBV28 and TRBJ2-2; lacking DNA, the TRBD2 call made by TCRdb goes unchecked. This CDR3 contains 14 residues. Germline V gene lookup returns CDR1 MDHEN and CDR2 SYDVKM. This CDR3 is CASSRTSYTGELFF.

The chain combines TRBV2 with TRBJ1-6; TCRdb calls TRBD1, which cannot be checked without DNA. The CDR3 is 16 amino acids. Germline V gene sequence: CDR1 SNHLY, CDR2 FYNNEI. The chain's CDR3 is CASSGRGSGEGSPLHF.

J is TRBJ1-2 and V is TRBV20-1; TCRdb outputs TRBD1, but without DNA this stays unchecked. The CDR3 is 15 residues long. CDR1 is DFQATT and CDR2 is SNEGSKA in the germline V gene (reference sequence). CDR3 sequence: CSAPQEGGTFYGYTF.